This is a list of T cell receptor beta chains from one sample in a study of blood T cell repertoires in COVID-19. TCRdb's table, derived via immunoSEQ multiplex PCR, lists solely in-frame clones and lacks some. The profile shows around 280,000 clones, about nine tenths of them singletons. Material: peripheral blood. These TCRs come from a woman in her forties or fifties who had recovered from COVID-19. Both conserved end residues are part of each CDR3. D genes are given only for firm matches. Part of the rows lack a size; the others show once, few, many or a class for expanded clones.

V,J,size,D,DNA,CDR3
TRBV5-1,TRBJ2-3,-,TRBD2,TGCGCCAGCAGCTTGTACCCGGGGACTAGCGGCACAGATACGCAGTATTTT,CASSLYPGTSGTDTQYF
TRBV20-1,TRBJ1-2,-,TRBD1,TGCAGTGGGACAGGGGGCGCAGGCTACACCTTC,CSGTGGAGYTF
TRBV27,TRBJ1-5,-,TRBD1,TGTGCCAGCTCCGGGACAGGCAATCAGCCCCAGCATTTT,CASSGTGNQPQHF
TRBV6-4,TRBJ1-1,few,TRBD1,TGTGCCAGCAGCTTCGGACAGGGGACTGATGAAGCTTTCTTT,CASSFGQGTDEAFF
TRBV11-1,TRBJ2-3,-,TRBD1,TGTGCCAGCAGCCGTGGACAGGGCGGCACAGATACGCAGTATTTT,CASSRGQGGTDTQYF
TRBV15,TRBJ1-1,once,TRBD1,TGTGCCACCAGCAGAGATGGGGACAGTAACGTGAACACTGAAGCTTTCTTT,CATSRDGDSNVNTEAFF
TRBV4-2,TRBJ2-7,-,TRBD1,TGTGCCAGCAGCCAAGATCGGACAGGGGGTTCGTACGAGCAGTACTTC,CASSQDRTGGSYEQYF
TRBV10-3,TRBJ1-2,many,-,TGTGCCATCAGTGAGTCGAGAGGGAACTATGGCTACACCTTC,CAISESRGNYGYTF
TRBV19,TRBJ2-6,once,TRBD1,TGTGCCAGTAGTCCCCGACAGGGCCCTGGGGCCAACGTCCTGACTTTC,CASSPRQGPGANVLTF
TRBV4-3,TRBJ1-1,-,-,TGCGCCAGCAGCCTAAGAAGCAATACTGAAGCTTTCTTT,CASSLRSNTEAFF
TRBV9,TRBJ1-2,-,TRBD1,TGTGCCAGCAGCCGGGGTTCCGGACAGGGGGCCGTCTATGGCTACACCTTC,CASSRGSGQGAVYGYTF
TRBV14,TRBJ1-2,-,-,TGTGCCAGCAGCCAAGACCAGTTAACAGGGCACGGCTACACCTTC,CASSQDQLTGHGYTF
TRBV15,TRBJ2-3,-,TRBD1,TGTGCCACCAGCAGAGATAAGGGGACAGGGGTAAGAGATACGCAGTATTTT,CATSRDKGTGVRDTQYF
TRBV30,TRBJ1-2,-,TRBD1,TGTGCCTGGTCTTCAGGGGGAGGCTACACCTTC,CAWSSGGGYTF
TRBV11-2,TRBJ2-5,-,-,TGTGCCACCGGGACCGTCAGGGGTGGGACCCAGTACTTC,CATGTVRGGTQYF
TRBV30,TRBJ1-2,once,TRBD1,TGTGCCTGGAGTGTTTCGGGACAGAGGAACTATGGCTACACCTTC,CAWSVSGQRNYGYTF
TRBV12-3/TRBV12-4,TRBJ1-2,-,TRBD1,TGTGCCAGCAGTTTCAGGGGGCGTTATGGCTACACCTTC,CASSFRGRYGYTF
TRBV7-9,TRBJ1-6,-,-,TGTGCCAGCAGCTTATCCGTGGGGGGCTCCTATAATTCACCCCTCCACTTT,CASSLSVGGSYNSPLHF
TRBV11-3,TRBJ2-3,-,-,TGTGCCAGCAGCTTAAAGACAGGCGGCACAGATACGCAGTATTTT,CASSLKTGGTDTQYF
TRBV7-9,TRBJ2-4,many,TRBD2,TGTGCCAGCAGCCCAGCGGGGAACAAAAACATTCAGTACTTC,CASSPAGNKNIQYF
TRBV6-2/TRBV6-3,TRBJ1-4,-,-,TGTGCCAGCAGTGACCGGGACATCAGGTGGGGAAAACTGTTTTTT,CASSDRDIRWGKLFF
TRBV4-3,TRBJ1-2,-,-,TGCGCCAGCAGCTTCGACAGAGACTACTATGGCTACACCTTC,CASSFDRDYYGYTF
TRBV7-2,TRBJ2-7,-,TRBD2,TGTGCCAGCAGCCCACAACTAGCGGGAGGGAACTACGAGCAGTACTTC,CASSPQLAGGNYEQYF
TRBV7-2,TRBJ2-7,-,TRBD2,TGTGCCAGCAGCCCCGGACTAGCGGGCTACGAGCAGTACTTC,CASSPGLAGYEQYF
TRBV9,TRBJ2-1,-,TRBD2,TGTGCCAGCAGCGCCACTAGCGGGGCCGTAAATGAGCAGTTCTTC,CASSATSGAVNEQFF
TRBV5-1,TRBJ2-2,-,-,TGCGCCAGCAGCTGGGCACAGGGTCCCGGGGAGCTGTTTTTT,CASSWAQGPGELFF